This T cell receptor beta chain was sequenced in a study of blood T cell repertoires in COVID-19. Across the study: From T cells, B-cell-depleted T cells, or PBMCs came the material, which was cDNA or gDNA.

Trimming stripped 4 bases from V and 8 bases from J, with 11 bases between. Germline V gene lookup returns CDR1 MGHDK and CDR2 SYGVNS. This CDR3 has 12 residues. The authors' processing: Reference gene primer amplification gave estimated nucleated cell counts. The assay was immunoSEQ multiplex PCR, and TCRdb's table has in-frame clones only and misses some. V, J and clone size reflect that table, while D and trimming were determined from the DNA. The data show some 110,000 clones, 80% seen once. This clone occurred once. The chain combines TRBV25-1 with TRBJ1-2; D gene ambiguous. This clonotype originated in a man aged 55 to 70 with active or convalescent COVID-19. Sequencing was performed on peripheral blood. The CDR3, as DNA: TGTGCCAGCAGTGGGGGAGATAGCGGCTACACCTTC. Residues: CASSGGDSGYTF.